The T cell receptor (beta chain) described here comes from a study of CD8 T cells in ankylosing spondylitis (dated by TCRdb to about 2017). Regarding the complete study: To find TCR variants linked to disease, the study profiled T cell receptor beta repertoires in ankylosing spondylitis patients and healthy donors. The full study cohort was made up of approximately 27 ankylosing spondylitis patients and fewer than 120 healthy donors. Peripheral blood was sampled, and synovial fluid was also collected from ankylosing spondylitis patients. General conclusions and limits of the study: According to the report, matched synovial fluid samples from ankylosing spondylitis patients were significantly enriched for the disease-linked clones. Blood from ankylosing spondylitis patients appeared to be characterized by a TCR beta motif composed of under 10 highly homologous amino acid variants. Some motif variants had previously been reported in the synovial fluid and blood of reactive arthritis patients, which suggests shared mechanisms of disease initiation. The disease-linked clones showed a CD8+ phenotype and occurred at relatively low frequencies in peripheral blood.

Sequences LGHDT (CDR1) and YNNKEL (CDR2) are obtained from the germline V gene (reference sequence). There are 17 amino acids in the CDR3, from cysteine to phenylalanine inclusive. Just the 51-base CDR3 DNA is kept, in frame starting at base 1. The germline V and J ends show losses of 0 bases and 7 bases respectively, and no gene match explains 9 bases of the junction. With respect to this clonotype: What antigen it recognizes has not been identified. No much larger clone exists at a distance of one base, and base qualities are not known.

The instrument was an Illumina HiSeq 2500. Quantitative 5'-RACE with molecular barcodes was used to prepare TCR beta libraries. For the original study's pipeline: A new computational method based on a probabilistic model of VDJ rearrangement was used to identify disease-linked TCR variants. TCRdb trimmed public reads at Q25 via fastp, called clones via MiXCR and kept in-frame beta chains. Each CDR3 protein appears once, grouped with its most common genes and DNA. The V and J calls and clone size come from TCRdb's table, not from the authors' own analysis. Here the sample has about 250,000 distinct CDR3 sequences; more than 25% occur a single time. Of the sample, around 4.4% falls within the top ten clones.

The chain employs TRBV3-1 and TRBJ2-2; TRBD1 aligns with 9 central bases. Sequencing was performed on blood, either unsorted or a sorted T cell fraction (not recorded which). This sequence originates from a male donor with ankylosing spondylitis or in good health (not recorded which). The CDR3 amino acid sequence is: CASSQDRGTGHLGELFF. The DNA sequence is TGTGCCAGCAGCCAAGATCGCGGGACAGGGCATCTCGGGGAGCTGTTTTTT. When the CDR3 is completed using the reference TRBV3-1 and TRBJ2-2 genes on either side, the full variable domain is DTAVSQTPKYLVTQMGNDKSIKCEQNLGHDTMYWYKQDSKKFLKIMFSYNNKELIINETVPNRFSPKSPDKAHLNLHINSLELGDSAVYFCASSQDRGTGHLGELFFGEGSRLTVL.